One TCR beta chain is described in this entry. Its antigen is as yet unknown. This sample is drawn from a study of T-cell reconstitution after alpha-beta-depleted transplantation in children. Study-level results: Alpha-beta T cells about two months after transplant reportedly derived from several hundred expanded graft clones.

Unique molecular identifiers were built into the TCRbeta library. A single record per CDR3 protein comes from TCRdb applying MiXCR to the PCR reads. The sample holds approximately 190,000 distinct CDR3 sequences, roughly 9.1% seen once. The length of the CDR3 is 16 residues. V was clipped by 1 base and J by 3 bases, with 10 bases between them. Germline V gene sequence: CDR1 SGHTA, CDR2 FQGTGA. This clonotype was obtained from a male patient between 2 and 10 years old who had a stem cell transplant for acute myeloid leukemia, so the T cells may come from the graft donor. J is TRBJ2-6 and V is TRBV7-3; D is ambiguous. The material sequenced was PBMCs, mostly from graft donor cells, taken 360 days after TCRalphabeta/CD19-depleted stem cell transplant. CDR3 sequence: CASSLMNGLGANVLTF. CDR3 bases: TGTGCCAGCAGCTTAATGAACGGGCTTGGGGCCAACGTCCTGACTTTC.